The clone carrying this TCR beta chain was recorded only once. Its antigen is unidentified. The repertoire was sequenced with immunoSEQ multiplex PCR; TCRdb's copy has only in-frame clones and lacks some. The table records around 31,000 clones, around four fifths of them present only once. CTLA-4 blockade with ipilimumab, together with focal radiation, was given to patients with chemo-refractory metastatic non-small-cell lung cancer. Germline assignment: CDR1 ENHRY and CDR2 SYGVKD. V was trimmed by 4 bases and J by 8 bases, leaving 12 bases between them. CDR3 size: 13 residues. The data were taken from a study of radiotherapy plus CTLA-4 blockade in lung cancer. Study-wide context: Objective responses emerged in about 20% of patients, and 25% to 40% attained disease control.

Findings and limits, study-wide: Expansion of tumor-derived TCR clones was observed in blood after radiotherapy plus ipilimumab. Early blood T cell clone dynamics reportedly forecast response best, with interferon-beta.

The chain is built from TRBV10-3 and TRBJ1-5, with unresolved D. The source of this sequence is a human donor with non-small cell lung cancer who had stable disease on radiotherapy plus ipilimumab. The input for sequencing was peripheral blood, taken from a patient treated with radiotherapy plus ipilimumab. CDR3 DNA: TGTGCCATCAGTGTTAAAGCAGTTGAGCCCCAGCATTTT. Its protein product is CAISVKAVEPQHF.